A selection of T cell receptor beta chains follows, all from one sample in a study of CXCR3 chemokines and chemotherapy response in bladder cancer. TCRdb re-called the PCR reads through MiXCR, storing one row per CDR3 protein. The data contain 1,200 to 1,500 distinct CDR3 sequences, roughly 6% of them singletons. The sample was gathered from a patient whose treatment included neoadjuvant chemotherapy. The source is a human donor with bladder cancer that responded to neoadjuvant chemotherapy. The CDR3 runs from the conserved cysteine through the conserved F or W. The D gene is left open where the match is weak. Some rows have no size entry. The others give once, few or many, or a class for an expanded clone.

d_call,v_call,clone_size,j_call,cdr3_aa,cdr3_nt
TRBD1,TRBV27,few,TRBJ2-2,CASTEGGRYTGELFF,TGTGCCAGCACCGAAGGGGGCAGATACACCGGGGAGCTGTTTTTT
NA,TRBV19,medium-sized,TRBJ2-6,CASSTLGHGNSGANVLTF,TGTGCCAGTAGTACCCTGGGGCACGGGAACTCTGGGGCCAACGTCCTGACTTTC
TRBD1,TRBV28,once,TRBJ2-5,CASSPSGGLQETQYF,TGTGCCAGCAGTCCATCAGGGGGCCTCCAAGAGACCCAGTACTTC
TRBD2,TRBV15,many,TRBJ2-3,CATSRDLVSGMTDTQYF,TGTGCCACCAGCAGAGATCTAGTTAGCGGGATGACAGATACGCAGTATTTT
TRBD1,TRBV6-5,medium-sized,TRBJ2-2,CASSPGRGLTGELFF,TGTGCCAGCAGTCCCGGCAGGGGGCTCACCGGGGAGCTGTTTTTT
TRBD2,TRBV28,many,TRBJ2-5,CASHSGGVKETQYF,TGTGCCAGCCATAGCGGGGGGGTAAAAGAGACCCAGTACTTC
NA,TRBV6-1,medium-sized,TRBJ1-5,CASRWAGSNQPQHF,TGTGCCAGCCGTTGGGCAGGTTCCAATCAGCCCCAGCATTTT
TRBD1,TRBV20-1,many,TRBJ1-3,CSATPSGGRNTIYF,TGCAGTGCGACTCCTTCAGGGGGCAGAAACACCATATATTTT
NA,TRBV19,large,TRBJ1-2,CASSGIDRPGTGYTF,TGTGCCAGTAGTGGGATAGACAGGCCTGGCACGGGCTACACCTTC
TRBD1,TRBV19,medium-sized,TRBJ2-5,CASSSTGAETQYF,TGTGCCAGTAGTTCTACAGGGGCCGAGACCCAGTACTTC
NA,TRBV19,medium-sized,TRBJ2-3,CASSYSRAQNTQYF,TGTGCCAGTAGTTACTCCCGGGCTCAGAATACGCAGTATTTT
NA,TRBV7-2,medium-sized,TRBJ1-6,CASSLGWLGQVTYHSPLHF,TGTGCCAGCAGCTTAGGGTGGCTGGGGCAGGTCACTTATCATTCACCCCTCCACTTT
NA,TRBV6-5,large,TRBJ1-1,CASSYSNPGQGSTEAFF,TGTGCCAGCAGTTACTCAAACCCGGGGCAGGGAAGCACTGAAGCTTTCTTT
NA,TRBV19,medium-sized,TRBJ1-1,CASSIGTNTEAFF,TGTGCCAGTAGTATTGGGACGAACACTGAAGCTTTCTTT
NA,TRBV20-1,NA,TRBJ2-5,CSAKQGRETQYF,TGCAGTGCTAAACAGGGTCGAGAGACCCAGTACTTC
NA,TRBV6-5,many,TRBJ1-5,CASSNRESEPQHF,TGTGCCAGCAGTAACCGGGAGTCGGAGCCCCAGCATTTT
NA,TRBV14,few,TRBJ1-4,CASSQDVPTNEKLFF,TGTGCCAGCAGCCAAGATGTACCAACTAATGAAAAACTGTTTTTT
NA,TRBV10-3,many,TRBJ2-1,CAISELNSYNEQFF,TGTGCCATCAGTGAACTAAACAGTTACAATGAGCAGTTCTTC
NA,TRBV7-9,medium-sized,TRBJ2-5,CASSLDDLTGETQYF,TGTGCCAGCAGCTTAGACGACCTAACGGGGGAGACCCAGTACTTC